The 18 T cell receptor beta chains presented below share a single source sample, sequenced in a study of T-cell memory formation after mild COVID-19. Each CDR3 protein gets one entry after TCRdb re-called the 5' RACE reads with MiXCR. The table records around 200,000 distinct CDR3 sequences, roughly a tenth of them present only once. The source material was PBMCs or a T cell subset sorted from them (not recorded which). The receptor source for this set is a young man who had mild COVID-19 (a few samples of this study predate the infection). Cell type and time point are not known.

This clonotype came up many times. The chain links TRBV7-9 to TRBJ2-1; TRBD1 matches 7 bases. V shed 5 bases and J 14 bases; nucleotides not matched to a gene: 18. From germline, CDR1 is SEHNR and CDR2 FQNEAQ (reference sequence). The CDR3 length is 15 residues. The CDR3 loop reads CASSPQGERSWVEFF. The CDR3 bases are TGTGCCAGCAGCCCCCAGGGGGAGCGGTCTTGGGTAGAGTTCTTC.

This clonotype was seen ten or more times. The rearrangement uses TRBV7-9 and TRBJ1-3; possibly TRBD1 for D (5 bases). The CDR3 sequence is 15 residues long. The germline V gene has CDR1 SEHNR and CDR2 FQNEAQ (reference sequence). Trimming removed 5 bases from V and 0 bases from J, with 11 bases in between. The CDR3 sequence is CASSPRGNSGNTIYF. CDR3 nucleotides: TGTGCCAGCAGCCCAAGGGGTAACTCTGGAAACACCATATATTTT.

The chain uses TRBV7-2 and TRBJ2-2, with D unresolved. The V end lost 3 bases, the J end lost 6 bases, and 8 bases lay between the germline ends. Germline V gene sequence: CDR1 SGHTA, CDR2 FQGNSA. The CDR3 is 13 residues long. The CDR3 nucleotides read TGTGCCAGCAGCTTTTGGGGTCCCGGGGAGCTGTTTTTT. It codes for CASSFWGPGELFF.

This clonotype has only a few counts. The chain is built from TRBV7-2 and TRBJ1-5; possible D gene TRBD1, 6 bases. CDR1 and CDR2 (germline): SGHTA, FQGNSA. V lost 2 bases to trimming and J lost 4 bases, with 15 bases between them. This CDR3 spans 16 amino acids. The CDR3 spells CASSLLGADLNQPQHF. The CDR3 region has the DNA TGTGCCAGCAGCTTATTGGGGGCGGACTTAAATCAGCCCCAGCATTTT.

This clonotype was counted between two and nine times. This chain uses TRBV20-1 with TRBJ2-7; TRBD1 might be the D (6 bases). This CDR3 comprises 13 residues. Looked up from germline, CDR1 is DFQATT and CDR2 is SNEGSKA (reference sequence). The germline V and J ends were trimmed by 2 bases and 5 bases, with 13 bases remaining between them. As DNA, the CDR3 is TGCAGTGCTAGACACCGGACAGAACACGAGCAGTACTTC. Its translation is CSARHRTEHEQYF.

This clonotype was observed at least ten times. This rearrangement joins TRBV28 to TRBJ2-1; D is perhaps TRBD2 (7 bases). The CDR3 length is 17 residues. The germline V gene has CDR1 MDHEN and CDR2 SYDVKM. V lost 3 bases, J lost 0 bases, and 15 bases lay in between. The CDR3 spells CASSLGGGGDSYNEQFF. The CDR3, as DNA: TGTGCCAGCAGTTTGGGAGGGGGTGGTGACTCCTACAATGAGCAGTTCTTC.

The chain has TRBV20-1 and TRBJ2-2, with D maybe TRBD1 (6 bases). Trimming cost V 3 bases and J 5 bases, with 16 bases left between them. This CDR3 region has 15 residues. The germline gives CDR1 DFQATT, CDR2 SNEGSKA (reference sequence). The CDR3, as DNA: TGCAGTGCTAGGGATTACAGGGCTGGAACCGGGGAGCTGTTTTTT. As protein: CSARDYRAGTGELFF.

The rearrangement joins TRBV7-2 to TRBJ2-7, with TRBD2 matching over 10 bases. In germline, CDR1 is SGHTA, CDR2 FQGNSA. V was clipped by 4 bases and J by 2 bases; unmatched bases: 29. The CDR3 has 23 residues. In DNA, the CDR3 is TGTGCCAGCAGCTCCCTAGGGTACACATCCGGGACTAGCGAGGGGAAGATAACCTACGAGCAGTACGTC. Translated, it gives CASSSLGYTSGTSEGKITYEQYV.

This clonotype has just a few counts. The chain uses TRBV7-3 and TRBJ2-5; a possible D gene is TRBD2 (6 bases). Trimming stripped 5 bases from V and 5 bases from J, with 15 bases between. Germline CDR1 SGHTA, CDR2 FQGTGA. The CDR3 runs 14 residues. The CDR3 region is CASSRPGVGETQYF. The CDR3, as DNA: TGTGCCAGCAGCCGCCCGGGAGTAGGGGAGACCCAGTACTTC.

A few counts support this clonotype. The CDR3 loop is CASSVEWTGVGYTF. The DNA for the CDR3 is TGTGCCAGCAGCGTAGAATGGACAGGGGTAGGCTACACCTTC. The genes are TRBV9 and TRBJ1-2, with 9 bases fitting TRBD1. Unmatched junction bases numbered 5, after V lost 0 bases and J lost 8 bases. This CDR3 has 14 residues. Germline V gene data show CDR1 as SGDLS and CDR2 as YYNGEE.

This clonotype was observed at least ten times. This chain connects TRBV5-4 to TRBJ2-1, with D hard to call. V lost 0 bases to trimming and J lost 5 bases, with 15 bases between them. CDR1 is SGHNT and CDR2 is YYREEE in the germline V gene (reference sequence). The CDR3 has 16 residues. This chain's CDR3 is CASSLGGFRGDNEQFF. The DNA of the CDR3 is TGTGCCAGCAGCTTGGGGGGATTTCGCGGAGACAATGAGCAGTTCTTC.

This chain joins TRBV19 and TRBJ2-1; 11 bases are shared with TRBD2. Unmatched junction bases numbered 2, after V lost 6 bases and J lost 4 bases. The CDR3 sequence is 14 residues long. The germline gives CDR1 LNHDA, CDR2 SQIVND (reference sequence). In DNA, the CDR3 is TGTGCCAGTAGGGGACTAGCGGAATACAATGAGCAGTTCTTC. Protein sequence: CASRGLAEYNEQFF.

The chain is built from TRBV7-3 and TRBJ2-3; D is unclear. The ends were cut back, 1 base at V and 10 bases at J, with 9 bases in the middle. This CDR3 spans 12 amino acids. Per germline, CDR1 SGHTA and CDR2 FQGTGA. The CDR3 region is CASSLSQRAQYF. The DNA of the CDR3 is TGTGCCAGCAGCTTAAGTCAGCGAGCGCAGTATTTT.

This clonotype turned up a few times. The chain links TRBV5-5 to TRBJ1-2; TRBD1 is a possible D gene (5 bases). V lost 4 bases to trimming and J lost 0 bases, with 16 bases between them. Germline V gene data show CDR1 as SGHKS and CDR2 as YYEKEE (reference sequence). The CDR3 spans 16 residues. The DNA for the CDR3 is TGTGCCAGCAGCCCAACCGGGGCGGTCACTAACTATGGCTACACCTTC. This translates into CASSPTGAVTNYGYTF. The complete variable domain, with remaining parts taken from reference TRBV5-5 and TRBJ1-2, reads DAGVTQSPTHLIKTRGQQVTLRCSPISGHKSVSWYQQVLGQGPQFIFQYYEKEERGRGNFPDRFSARQFPNYSSELNVNALLLGDSALYLCASSPTGAVTNYGYTFGSGTRLTVV.

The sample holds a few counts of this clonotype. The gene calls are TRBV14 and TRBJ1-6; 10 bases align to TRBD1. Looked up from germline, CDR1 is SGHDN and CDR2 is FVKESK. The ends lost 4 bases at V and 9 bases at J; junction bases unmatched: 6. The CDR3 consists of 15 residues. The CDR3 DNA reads TGTGCCAGCAGCCGGGACAGGGGTCGGGGTTCACCCCTCCACTTT. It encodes CASSRDRGRGSPLHF.

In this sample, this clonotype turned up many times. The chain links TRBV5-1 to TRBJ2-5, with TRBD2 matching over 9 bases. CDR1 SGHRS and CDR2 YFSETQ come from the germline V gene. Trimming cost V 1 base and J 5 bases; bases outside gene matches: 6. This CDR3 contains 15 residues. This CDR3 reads CASSLLASGGETQYF. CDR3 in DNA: TGCGCCAGCAGCTTGCTGGCCAGCGGGGGGGAGACCCAGTACTTC.

The CDR3 region is CASSLAALAGGNTDTQYF. The DNA of the CDR3 is TGCGCCAGCAGCTTGGCCGCTTTAGCGGGGGGAAACACAGATACGCAGTATTTT. The chain uses TRBV5-1 and TRBJ2-3; 10 bases line up with TRBD2. This CDR3 has 18 residues. Looked up from germline, CDR1 is SGHRS and CDR2 is YFSETQ. Trimming cost V 0 bases and J 2 bases; bases outside gene matches: 9.

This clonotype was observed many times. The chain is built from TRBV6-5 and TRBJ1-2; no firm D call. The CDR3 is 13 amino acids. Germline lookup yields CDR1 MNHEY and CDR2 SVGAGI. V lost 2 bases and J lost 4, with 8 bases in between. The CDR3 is CASSYDGLYGYTF. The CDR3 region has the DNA TGTGCCAGCAGTTACGATGGTCTCTATGGCTACACCTTC.